The source of this T cell receptor (beta chain) is a study of T cells in Graves' hyperthyroidism and ophthalmopathy. Study overall: Peripheral blood specimens were obtained at initial diagnosis, prior to any treatment.

Reasons for excluding patients were uncontrolled infection, other autoimmune disease, pregnancy or lactation. TCR beta CDR3 regions were amplified from RNA. HTBI primers were employed in a first-round RT-PCR of the TCR CDR3. TCRdb reprocessed the multiplex PCR reads with MiXCR, giving one entry per CDR3 protein. The table has roughly 180,000 distinct CDR3 sequences, approximately 17% seen once. This clonotype was recorded at least ten times. Source material: blood. This clonotype originated in a woman between 45 and 65 years old with Graves' hyperthyroidism.

The CDR3 nucleotides are TGTGCCAGCAGCTTAGCCTTGGTAGCAGGGTCGACCTGGGGCACTGAAGCTTTCTTT. This codes for CASSLALVAGSTWGTEAFF. The chain is built from TRBV7-9 and TRBJ1-1; the D gene is possibly TRBD1 (5 bases). V was trimmed by 0 bases and J by 4 bases, leaving 24 bases between them. The germline gives CDR1 SEHNR, CDR2 FQNEAQ (reference sequence). This CDR3 contains 19 residues.